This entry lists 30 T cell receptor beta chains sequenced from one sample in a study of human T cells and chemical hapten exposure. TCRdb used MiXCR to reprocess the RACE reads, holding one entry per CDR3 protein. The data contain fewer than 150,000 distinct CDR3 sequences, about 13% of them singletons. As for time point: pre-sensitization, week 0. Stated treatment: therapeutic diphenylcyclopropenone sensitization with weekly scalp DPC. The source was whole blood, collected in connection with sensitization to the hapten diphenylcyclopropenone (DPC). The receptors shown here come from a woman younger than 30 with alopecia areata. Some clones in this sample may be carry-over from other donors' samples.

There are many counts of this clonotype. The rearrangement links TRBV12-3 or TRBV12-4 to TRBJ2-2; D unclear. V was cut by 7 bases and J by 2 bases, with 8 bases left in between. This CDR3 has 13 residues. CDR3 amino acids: CASTPTNTGELFF. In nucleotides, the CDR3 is TGTGCCAGCACCCCGACTAACACCGGGGAGCTGTTTTTT.

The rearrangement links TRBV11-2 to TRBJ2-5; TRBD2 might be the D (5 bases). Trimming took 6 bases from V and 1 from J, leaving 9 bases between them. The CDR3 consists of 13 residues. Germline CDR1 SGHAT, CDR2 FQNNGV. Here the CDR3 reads CASSRGLQETQYF. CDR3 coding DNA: TGTGCCAGCAGTCGTGGACTCCAAGAGACCCAGTACTTC.

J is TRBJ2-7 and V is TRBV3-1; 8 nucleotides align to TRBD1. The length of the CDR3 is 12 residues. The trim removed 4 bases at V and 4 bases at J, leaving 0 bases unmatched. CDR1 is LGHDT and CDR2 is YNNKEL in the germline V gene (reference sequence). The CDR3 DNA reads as TGTGCCAGCAGCCGGACAGGGTACGAGCAGTACTTC. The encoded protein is CASSRTGYEQYF.

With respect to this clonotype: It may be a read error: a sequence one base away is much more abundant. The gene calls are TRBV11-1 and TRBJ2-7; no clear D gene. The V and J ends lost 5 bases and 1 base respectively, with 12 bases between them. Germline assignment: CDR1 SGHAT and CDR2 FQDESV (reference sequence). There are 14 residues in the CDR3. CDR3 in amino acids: CASSLLEQSYEQYF. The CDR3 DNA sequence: TGTGCCAGCAGCCTACTCGAACAGTCCTACGAGCAGTACTTC.

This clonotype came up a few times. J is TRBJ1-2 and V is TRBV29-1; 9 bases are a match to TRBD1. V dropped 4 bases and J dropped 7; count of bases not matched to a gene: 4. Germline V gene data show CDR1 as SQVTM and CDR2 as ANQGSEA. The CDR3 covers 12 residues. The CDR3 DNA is TGCAGCGTTGCCGACAGGGGGTTTGGCTACACCTTC. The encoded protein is CSVADRGFGYTF.

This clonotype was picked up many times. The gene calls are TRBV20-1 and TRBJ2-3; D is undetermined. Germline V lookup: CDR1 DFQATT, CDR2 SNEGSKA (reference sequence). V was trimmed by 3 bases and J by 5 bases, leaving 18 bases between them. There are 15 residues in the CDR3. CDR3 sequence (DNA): TGCAGTGCTAGTACCCCCACGATCTCCCGAGATACGCAGTATTTT. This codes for CSASTPTISRDTQYF.

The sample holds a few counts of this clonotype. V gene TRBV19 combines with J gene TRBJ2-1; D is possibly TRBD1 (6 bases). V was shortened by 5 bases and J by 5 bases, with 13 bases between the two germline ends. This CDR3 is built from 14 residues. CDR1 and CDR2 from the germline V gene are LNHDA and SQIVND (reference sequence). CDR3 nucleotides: TGTGCCAGTAGTCGACGGGCAGGGGACAATGAGCAGTTCTTC. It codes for CASSRRAGDNEQFF.

The CDR3 loop is CASNIVPGRNTEAFF. The CDR3 DNA reads TGTGCCAGCAACATAGTCCCAGGTAGAAACACTGAAGCTTTCTTT. The rearrangement links TRBV7-2 to TRBJ1-1, with D unclear. This CDR3 is 15 amino acids long. V was clipped by 7 bases and J by 2 bases, with 17 bases between them. Germline V gives CDR1 SGHTA, CDR2 FQGNSA.

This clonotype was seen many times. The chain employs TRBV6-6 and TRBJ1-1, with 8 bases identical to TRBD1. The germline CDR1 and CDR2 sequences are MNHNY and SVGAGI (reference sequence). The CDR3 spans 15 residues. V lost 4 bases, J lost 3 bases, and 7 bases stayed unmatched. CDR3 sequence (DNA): TGTGCCAGCAGTTTTCAGGGGGCTGGGGACACTGAAGCTTTCTTT. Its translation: CASSFQGAGDTEAFF.

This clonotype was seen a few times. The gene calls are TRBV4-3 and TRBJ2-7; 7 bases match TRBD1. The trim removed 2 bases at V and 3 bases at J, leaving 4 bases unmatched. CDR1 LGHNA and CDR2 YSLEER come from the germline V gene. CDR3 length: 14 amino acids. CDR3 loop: CASSQSGTDYEQYF. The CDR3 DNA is TGCGCCAGCAGCCAATCCGGGACAGACTACGAGCAGTACTTC.

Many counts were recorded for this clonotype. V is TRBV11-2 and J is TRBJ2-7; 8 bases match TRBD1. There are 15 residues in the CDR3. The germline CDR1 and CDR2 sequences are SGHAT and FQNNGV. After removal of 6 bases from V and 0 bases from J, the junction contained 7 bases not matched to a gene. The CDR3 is CASRRQGISSYEQYF. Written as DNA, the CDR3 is TGTGCCAGCAGAAGACAGGGGATTAGCTCCTACGAGCAGTACTTC.

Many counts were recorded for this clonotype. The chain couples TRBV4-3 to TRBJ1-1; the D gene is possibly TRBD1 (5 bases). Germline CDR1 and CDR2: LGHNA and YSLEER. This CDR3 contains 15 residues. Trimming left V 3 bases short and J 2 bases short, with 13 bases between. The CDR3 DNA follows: TGCGCCAGCAGCCAGGGGACGTACGTAAACACTGAAGCTTTCTTT. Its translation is CASSQGTYVNTEAFF.

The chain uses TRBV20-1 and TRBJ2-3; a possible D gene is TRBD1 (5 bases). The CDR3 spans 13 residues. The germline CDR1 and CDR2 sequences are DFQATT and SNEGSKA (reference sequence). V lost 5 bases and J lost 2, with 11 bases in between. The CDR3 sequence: CSAAGISTDTQYF. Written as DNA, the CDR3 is TGCAGTGCTGCAGGGATATCCACAGATACGCAGTATTTT.

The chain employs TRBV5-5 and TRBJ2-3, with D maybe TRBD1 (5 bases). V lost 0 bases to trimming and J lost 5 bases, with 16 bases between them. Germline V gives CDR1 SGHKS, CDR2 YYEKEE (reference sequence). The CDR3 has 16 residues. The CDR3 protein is CASSLADIHFIDTQYF. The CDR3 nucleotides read TGTGCCAGCAGCTTGGCGGACATTCATTTTATAGATACGCAGTATTTT. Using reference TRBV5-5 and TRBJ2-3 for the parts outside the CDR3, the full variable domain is DAGVTQSPTHLIKTRGQQVTLRCSPISGHKSVSWYQQVLGQGPQFIFQYYEKEERGRGNFPDRFSARQFPNYSSELNVNALLLGDSALYLCASSLADIHFIDTQYFGPGTRLTVL.

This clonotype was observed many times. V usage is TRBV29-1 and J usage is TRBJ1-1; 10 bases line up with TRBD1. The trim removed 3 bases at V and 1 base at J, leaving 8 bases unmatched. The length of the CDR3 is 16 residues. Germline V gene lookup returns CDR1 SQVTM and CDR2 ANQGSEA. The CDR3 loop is CSVDLRGDRGNTEAFF. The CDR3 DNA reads TGCAGCGTTGACCTAAGGGGGGACAGGGGGAACACTGAAGCTTTCTTT.

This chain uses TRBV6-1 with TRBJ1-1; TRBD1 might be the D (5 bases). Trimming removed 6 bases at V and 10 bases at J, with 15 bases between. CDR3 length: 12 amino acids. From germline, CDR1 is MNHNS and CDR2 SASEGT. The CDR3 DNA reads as TGTGCCAGCAGCCAATGGGACCGGGTAGCTTTCTTT. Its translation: CASSQWDRVAFF.

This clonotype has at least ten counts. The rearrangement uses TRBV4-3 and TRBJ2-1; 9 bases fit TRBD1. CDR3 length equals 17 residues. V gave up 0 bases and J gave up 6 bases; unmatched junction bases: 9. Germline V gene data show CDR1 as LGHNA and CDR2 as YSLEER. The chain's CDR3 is CASSQDLGTGIPNEQFF. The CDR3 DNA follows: TGCGCCAGCAGCCAAGATTTAGGGACAGGGATTCCCAATGAGCAGTTCTTC.

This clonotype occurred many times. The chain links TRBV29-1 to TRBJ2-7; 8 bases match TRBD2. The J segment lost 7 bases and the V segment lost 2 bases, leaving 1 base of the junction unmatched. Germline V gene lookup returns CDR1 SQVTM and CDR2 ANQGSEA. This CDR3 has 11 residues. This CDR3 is CSVELAGEQYF. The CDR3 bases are TGCAGCGTTGAACTAGCGGGTGAGCAGTACTTC.

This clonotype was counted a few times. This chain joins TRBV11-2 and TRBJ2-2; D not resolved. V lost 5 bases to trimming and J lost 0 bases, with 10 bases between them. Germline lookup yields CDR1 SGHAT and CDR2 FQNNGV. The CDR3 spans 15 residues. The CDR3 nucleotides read TGTGCCAGCAGCCGCTGGGTCTCGAACACCGGGGAGCTGTTTTTT. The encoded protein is CASSRWVSNTGELFF.

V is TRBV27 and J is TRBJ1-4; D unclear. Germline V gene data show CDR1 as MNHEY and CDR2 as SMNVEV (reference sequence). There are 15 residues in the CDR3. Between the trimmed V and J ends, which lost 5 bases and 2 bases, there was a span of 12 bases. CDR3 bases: TGTGCCAGCAGTCTCCTCCGGGAGACTAATGAAAAACTGTTTTTT. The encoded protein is CASSLLRETNEKLFF. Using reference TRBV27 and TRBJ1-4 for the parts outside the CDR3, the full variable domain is EAQVTQNPRYLITVTGKKLTVTCSQNMNHEYMSWYRQDPGLGLRQIYYSMNVEVTDKGDVPEGYKVSRKEKRNFPLILESPSPNQTSLYFCASSLLRETNEKLFFGSGTQLSVL.

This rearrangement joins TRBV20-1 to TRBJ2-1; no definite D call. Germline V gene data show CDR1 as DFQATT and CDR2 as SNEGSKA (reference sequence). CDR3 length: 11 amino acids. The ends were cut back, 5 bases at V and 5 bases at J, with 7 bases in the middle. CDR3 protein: CSAGRNNEQFF. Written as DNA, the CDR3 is TGCAGTGCTGGACGGAACAATGAGCAGTTCTTC.

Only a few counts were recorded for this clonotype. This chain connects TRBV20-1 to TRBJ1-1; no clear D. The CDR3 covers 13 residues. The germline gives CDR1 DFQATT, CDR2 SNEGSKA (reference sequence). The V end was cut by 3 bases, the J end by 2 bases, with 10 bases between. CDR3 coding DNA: TGCAGTGCTAGGAGGCAGGCAAACACTGAAGCTTTCTTT. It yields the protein CSARRQANTEAFF.

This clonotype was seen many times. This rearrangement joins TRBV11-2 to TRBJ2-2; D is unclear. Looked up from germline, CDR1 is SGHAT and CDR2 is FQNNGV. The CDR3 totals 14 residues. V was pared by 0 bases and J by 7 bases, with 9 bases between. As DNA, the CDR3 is TGTGCCAGCAGCTTAGATTTGTTGGGCGGGGAGCTGTTTTTT. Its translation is CASSLDLLGGELFF.

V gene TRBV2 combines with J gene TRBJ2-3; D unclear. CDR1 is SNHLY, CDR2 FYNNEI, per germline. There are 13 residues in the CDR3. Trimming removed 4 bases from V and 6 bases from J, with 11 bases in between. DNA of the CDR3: TGTGCCAGCAGTGTCGAGGCAATGGATACGCAGTATTTT. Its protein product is CASSVEAMDTQYF.

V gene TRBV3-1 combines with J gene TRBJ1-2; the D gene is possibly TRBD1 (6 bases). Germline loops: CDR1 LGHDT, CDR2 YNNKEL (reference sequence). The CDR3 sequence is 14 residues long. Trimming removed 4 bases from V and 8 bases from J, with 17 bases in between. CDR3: CASSLGRRGSGYTF. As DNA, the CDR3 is TGTGCCAGCAGCCTAGGCCGTAGGGGGAGCGGCTACACCTTC. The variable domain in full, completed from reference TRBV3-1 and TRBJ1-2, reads DTAVSQTPKYLVTQMGNDKSIKCEQNLGHDTMYWYKQDSKKFLKIMFSYNNKELIINETVPNRFSPKSPDKAHLNLHINSLELGDSAVYFCASSLGRRGSGYTFGSGTRLTVV.

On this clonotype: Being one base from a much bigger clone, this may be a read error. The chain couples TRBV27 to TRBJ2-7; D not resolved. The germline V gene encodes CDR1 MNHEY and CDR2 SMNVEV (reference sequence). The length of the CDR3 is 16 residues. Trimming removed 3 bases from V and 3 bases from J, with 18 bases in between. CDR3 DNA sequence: TGTGCCAGCAGTTTTACCCCCGAACGAAGCTTCTACGAGCAGTACTTC. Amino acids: CASSFTPERSFYEQYF.

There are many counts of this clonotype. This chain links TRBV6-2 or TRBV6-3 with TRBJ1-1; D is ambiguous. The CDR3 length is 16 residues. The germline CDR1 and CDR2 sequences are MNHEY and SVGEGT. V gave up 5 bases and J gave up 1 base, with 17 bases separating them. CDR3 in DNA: TGTGCCAGCAGTCACCCCCCTCTTGTCTGGAACACTGAAGCTTTCTTT. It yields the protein CASSHPPLVWNTEAFF.

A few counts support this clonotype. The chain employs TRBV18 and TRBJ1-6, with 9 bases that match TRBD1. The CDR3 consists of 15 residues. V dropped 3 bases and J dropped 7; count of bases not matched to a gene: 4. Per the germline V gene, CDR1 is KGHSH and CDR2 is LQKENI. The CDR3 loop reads CASSPGQGGNSPLHF. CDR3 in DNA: TGTGCCAGCTCACCGGGACAGGGAGGCAATTCACCCCTCCACTTT.

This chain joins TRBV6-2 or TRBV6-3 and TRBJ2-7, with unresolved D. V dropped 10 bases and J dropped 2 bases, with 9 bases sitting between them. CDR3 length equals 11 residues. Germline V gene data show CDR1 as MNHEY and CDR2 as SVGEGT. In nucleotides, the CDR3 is TGTGCCAACAGACGGGCCTACGAGCAGTACTTC. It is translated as CANRRAYEQYF.

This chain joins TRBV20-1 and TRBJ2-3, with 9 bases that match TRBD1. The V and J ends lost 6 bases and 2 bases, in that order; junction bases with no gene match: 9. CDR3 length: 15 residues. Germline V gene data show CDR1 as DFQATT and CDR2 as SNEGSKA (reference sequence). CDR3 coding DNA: TGCAGTGCCGGAATGGGGACAGGGATCACAGATACGCAGTATTTT. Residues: CSAGMGTGITDTQYF.